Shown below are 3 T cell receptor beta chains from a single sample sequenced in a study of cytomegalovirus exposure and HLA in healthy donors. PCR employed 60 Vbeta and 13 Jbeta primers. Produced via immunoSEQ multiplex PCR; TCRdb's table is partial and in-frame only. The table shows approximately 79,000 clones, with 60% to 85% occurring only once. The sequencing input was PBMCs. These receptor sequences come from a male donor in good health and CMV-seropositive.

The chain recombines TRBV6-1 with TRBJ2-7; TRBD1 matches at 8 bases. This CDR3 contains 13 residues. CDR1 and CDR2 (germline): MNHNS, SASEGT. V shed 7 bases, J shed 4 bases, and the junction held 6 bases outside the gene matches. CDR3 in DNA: TGTGCCAGCAAACGGACAGGGACATACGAGCAGTACTTC. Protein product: CASKRTGTYEQYF.

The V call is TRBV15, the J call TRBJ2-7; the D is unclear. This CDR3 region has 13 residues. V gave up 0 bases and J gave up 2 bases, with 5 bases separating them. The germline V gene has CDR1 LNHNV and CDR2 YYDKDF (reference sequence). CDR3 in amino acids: CATSRESAYEQYF. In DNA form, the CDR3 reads TGTGCCACCAGCAGAGAGTCAGCCTACGAGCAGTACTTC.

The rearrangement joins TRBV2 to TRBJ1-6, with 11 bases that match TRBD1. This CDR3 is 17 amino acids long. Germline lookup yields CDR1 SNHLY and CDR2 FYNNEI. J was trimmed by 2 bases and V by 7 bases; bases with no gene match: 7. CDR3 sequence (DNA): TGTGCCAGCACCTTACCGGGACAGGGGGCCTATAATTCACCCCTCCACTTT. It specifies CASTLPGQGAYNSPLHF. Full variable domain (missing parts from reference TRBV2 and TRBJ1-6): EPEVTQTPSHQVTQMGQEVILRCVPISNHLYFYWYRQILGQKVEFLVSFYNNEISEKSEIFDDQFSVERPDGSNFTLKIRSTKLEDSAMYFCASTLPGQGAYNSPLHFGNGTRLTVT.